The sequence of this T cell receptor (beta chain) was determined in a study of blood T cells in healthy people across ages. A second PCR, run for about 7 to 11 cycles, used a sample-barcoded 5' primer plus a J-beta primer mix. Every cDNA was tagged by a template-switch adaptor with 12 random nucleotides. From the 5' RACE reads, TCRdb called clonotypes with MiXCR, one entry per CDR3 protein. The table lists 700,000 or so distinct CDR3 sequences, roughly 41% of them singletons. The donors, healthy Caucasians from Russia, were aged about 6 to 95. This clonotype was observed a few times. The CDR3 covers 14 residues. CDR1 MDHEN and CDR2 SYDVKM come from the germline V gene. Trimming took 4 bases from V and 0 from J, leaving 9 bases between them.

This clonotype was sampled from a man of 80 years or more in good health. Input material: blood. This chain joins TRBV28 and TRBJ1-1, with D hard to call. For the CDR3, the DNA is TGTGCCAGCAGTTCTGGCAGGCTGAACACTGAAGCTTTCTTT. Amino acid sequence: CASSSGRLNTEAFF.